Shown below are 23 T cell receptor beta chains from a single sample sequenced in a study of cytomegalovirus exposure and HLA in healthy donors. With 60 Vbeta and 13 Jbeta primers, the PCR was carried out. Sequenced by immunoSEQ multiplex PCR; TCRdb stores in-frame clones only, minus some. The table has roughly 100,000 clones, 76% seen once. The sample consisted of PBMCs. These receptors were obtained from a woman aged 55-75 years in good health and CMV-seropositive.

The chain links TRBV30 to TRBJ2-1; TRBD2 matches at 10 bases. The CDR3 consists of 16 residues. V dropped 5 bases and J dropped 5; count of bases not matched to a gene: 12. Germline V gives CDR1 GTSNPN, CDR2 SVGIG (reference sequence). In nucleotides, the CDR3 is TGTGCCTGGGAACAGATACTAGCGGGACCAAACAATGAGCAGTTCTTC. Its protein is CAWEQILAGPNNEQFF. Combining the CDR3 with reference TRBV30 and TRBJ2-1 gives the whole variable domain SQTIHQWPATLVQPVGSPLSLECTVEGTSNPNLYWYRQAAGRGLQLLFYSVGIGQISSEVPQNLSASRPQDRQFILSSKKLLLSDSGFYLCAWEQILAGPNNEQFFGPGTRLTVL.

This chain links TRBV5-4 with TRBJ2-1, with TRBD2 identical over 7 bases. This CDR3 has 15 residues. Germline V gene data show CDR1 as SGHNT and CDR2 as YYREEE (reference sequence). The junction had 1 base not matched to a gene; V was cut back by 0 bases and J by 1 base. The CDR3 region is CASSLGTSSYNEQFF. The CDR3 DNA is TGTGCCAGCAGCTTGGGGACTAGTTCCTACAATGAGCAGTTCTTC.

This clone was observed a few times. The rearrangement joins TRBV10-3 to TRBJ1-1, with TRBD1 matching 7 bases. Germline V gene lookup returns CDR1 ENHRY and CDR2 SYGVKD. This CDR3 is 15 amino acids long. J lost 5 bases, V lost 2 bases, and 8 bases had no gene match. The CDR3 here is CAISEPQTGSTEAFF. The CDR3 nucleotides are TGTGCCATCAGTGAGCCGCAGACAGGGAGTACTGAAGCTTTCTTT.

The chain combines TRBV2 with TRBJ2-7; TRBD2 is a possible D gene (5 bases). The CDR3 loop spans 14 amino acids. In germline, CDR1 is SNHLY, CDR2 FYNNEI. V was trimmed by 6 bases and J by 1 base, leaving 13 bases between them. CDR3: CASRTSTGSYEQYF. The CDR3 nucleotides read TGTGCCAGCAGAACATCGACGGGATCCTACGAGCAGTACTTC. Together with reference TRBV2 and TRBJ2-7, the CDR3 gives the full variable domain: EPEVTQTPSHQVTQMGQEVILRCVPISNHLYFYWYRQILGQKVEFLVSFYNNEISEKSEIFDDQFSVERPDGSNFTLKIRSTKLEDSAMYFCASRTSTGSYEQYFGPGTRLTVT.

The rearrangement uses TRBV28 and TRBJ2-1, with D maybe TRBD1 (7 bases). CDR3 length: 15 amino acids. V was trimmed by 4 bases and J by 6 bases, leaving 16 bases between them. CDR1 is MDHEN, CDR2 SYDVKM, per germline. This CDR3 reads CASSSGAGGLNEQFF. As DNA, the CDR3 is TGTGCCAGCAGTTCCGGAGCAGGGGGGCTCAATGAGCAGTTCTTC.

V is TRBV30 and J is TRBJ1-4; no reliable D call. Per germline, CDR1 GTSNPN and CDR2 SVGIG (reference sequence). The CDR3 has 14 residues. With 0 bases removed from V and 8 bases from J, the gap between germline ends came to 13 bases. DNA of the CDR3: TGTGCCTGGAGTGTCCTAACGGGAGGGGAAAAACTGTTTTTT. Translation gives CAWSVLTGGEKLFF. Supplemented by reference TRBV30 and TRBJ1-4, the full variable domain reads SQTIHQWPATLVQPVGSPLSLECTVEGTSNPNLYWYRQAAGRGLQLLFYSVGIGQISSEVPQNLSASRPQDRQFILSSKKLLLSDSGFYLCAWSVLTGGEKLFFGSGTQLSVL.

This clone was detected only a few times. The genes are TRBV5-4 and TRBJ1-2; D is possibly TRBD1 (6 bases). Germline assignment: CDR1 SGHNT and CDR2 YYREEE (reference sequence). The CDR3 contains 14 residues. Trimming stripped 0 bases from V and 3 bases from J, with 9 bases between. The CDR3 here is CASSLGAGDYGYTF. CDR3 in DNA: TGTGCCAGCAGCTTGGGGGCAGGGGACTATGGCTACACCTTC.

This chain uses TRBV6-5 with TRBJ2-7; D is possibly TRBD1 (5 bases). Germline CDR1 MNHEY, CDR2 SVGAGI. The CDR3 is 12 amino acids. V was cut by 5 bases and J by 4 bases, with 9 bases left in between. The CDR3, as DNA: TGTGCCAGCAGTACGCAGGGATACGAGCAGTACTTC. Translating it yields CASSTQGYEQYF.

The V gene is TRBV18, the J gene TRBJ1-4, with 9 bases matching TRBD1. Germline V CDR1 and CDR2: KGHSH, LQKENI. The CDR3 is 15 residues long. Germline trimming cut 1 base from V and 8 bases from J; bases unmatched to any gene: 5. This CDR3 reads CASSPLGTGPEKLFF. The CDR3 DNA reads TGTGCCAGCTCACCACTAGGGACAGGGCCCGAAAAACTGTTTTTT.

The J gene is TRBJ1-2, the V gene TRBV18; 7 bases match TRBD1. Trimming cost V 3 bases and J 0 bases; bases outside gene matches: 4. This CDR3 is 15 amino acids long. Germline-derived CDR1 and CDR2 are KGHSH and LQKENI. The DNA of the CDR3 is TGTGCCAGCTCACCCACGACAGGGACTAACTATGGCTACACCTTC. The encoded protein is CASSPTTGTNYGYTF.

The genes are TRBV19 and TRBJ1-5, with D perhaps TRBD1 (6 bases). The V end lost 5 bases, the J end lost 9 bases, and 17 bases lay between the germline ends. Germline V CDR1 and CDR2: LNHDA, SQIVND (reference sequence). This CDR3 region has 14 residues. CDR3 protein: CASSVSGALRPQHF. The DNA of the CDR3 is TGTGCCAGTAGTGTGTCAGGGGCGCTGAGGCCCCAGCATTTT.

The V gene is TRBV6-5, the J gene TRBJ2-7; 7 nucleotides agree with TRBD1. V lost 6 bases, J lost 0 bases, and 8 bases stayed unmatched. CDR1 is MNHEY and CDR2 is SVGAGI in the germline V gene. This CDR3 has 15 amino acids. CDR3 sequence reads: CASSPDRLSSYEQYF. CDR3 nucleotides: TGTGCCAGCAGCCCGGACAGGTTGAGCTCCTACGAGCAGTACTTC.

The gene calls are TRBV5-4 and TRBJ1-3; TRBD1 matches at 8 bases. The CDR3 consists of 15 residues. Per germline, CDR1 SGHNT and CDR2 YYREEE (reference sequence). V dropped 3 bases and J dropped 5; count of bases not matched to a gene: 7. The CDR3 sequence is CASSSPGGPRNTIYF. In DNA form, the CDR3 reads TGTGCCAGCAGCTCGCCAGGGGGCCCCAGAAACACCATATATTTT.

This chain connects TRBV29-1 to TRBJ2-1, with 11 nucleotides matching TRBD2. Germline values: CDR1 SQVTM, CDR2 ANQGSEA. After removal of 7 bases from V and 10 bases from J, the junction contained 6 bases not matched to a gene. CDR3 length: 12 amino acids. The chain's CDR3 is CSDGLAGREQFF. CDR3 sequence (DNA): TGCAGCGACGGACTAGCGGGTCGCGAGCAGTTCTTC.

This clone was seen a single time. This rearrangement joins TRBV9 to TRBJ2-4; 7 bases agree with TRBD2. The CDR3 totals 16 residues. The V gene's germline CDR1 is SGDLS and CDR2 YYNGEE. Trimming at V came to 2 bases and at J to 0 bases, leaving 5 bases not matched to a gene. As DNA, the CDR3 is TGTGCCAGCAGCGTCCAGGGAGGGTCAGCCAAAAACATTCAGTACTTC. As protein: CASSVQGGSAKNIQYF.

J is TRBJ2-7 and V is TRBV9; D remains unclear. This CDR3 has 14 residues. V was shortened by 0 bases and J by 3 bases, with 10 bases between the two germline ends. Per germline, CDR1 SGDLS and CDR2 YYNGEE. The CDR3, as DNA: TGTGCCAGCAGCGTAGGCACTGAAGACTACGAGCAGTACTTC. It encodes CASSVGTEDYEQYF.

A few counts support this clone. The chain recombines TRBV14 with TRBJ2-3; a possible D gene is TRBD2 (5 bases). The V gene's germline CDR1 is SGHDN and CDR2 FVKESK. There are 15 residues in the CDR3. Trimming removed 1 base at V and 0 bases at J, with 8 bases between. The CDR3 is CASSQAGFSTDTQYF. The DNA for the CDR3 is TGTGCCAGCAGCCAAGCGGGGTTTAGCACAGATACGCAGTATTTT.

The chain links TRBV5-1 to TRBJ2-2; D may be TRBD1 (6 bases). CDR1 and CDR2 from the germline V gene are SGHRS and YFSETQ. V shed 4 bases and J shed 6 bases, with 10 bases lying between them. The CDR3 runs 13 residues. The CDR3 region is CASSQQGSGELFF. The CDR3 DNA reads TGCGCCAGCAGCCAACAGGGATCCGGGGAGCTGTTTTTT.

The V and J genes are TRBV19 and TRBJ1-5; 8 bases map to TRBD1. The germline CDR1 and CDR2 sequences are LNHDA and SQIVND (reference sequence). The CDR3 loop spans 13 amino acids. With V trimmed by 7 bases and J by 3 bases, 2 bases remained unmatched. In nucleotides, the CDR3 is TGTGCCAGTAAGGGACAGGTCAATCAGCCCCAGCATTTT. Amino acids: CASKGQVNQPQHF. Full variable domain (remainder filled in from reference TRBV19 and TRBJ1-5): DGGITQSPKYLFRKEGQNVTLSCEQNLNHDAMYWYRQDPGQGLRLIYYSQIVNDFQKGDIAEGYSVSREKKESFPLTVTSAQKNPTAFYLCASKGQVNQPQHFGDGTRLSIL.

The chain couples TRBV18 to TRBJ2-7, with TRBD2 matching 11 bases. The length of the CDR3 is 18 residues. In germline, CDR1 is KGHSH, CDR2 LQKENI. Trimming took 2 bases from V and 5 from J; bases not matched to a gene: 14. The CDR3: CASSPGLIAGGPGNEQYF. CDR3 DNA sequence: TGTGCCAGCTCACCAGGGCTGATAGCGGGAGGGCCGGGCAACGAGCAGTACTTC.

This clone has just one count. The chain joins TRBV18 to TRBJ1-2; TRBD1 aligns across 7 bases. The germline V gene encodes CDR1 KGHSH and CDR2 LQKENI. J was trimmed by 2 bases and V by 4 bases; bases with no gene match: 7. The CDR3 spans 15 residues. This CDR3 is CASSQGASENYGYTF. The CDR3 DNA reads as TGTGCCAGCTCACAGGGGGCTTCCGAAAACTATGGCTACACCTTC.

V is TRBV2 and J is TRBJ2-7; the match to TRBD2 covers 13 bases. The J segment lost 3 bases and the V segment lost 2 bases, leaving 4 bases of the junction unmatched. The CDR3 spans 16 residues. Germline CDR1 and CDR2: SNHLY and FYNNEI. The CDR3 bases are TGTGCCAGCAGTGAAACCGGGACTAGCGGGAACTACGAGCAGTACTTC. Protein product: CASSETGTSGNYEQYF.

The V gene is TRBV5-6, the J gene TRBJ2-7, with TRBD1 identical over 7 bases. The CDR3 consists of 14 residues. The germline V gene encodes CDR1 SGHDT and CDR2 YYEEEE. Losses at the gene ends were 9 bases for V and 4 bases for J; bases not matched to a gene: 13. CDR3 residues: CATGRQGHWYEQYF. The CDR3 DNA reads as TGTGCCACTGGTAGACAGGGTCACTGGTACGAGCAGTACTTC.